The next 27 T cell receptor beta chains were all read from a single sample in a study of shared clonotypes between healthy human individuals. The repertoire was sequenced with immunoSEQ multiplex PCR; TCRdb's copy has only in-frame clones and lacks some. The data show about 1.1 million clones, with approximately 80% seen just once and more than 0.55% held by the top ten. Sequencing was done on a sample of memory CD4+ T cells from PBMCs. Subset of the sample: CD45RA-negative fraction. Receptors originate from a young man in good health. Some clones in this sample may be carry-over from other donors' samples.

The V and J genes are TRBV28 and TRBJ1-1; D may be TRBD1 (6 bases). The CDR3 runs to 18 residues. Trimming removed 6 bases at V and 8 bases at J, with 31 bases between. Germline CDR1 is MDHEN and CDR2 is SYDVKM. The chain's CDR3 is CASSLNRVGRGRGIEAFF. The CDR3 DNA reads as TGTGCCAGCAGCCTAAACAGGGTCGGTAGGGGAAGGGGGATCGAAGCTTTCTTT. Together with reference TRBV28 and TRBJ1-1, the CDR3 gives the full variable domain: DVKVTQSSRYLVKRTGEKVFLECVQDMDHENMFWYRQDPGLGLRLIYFSYDVKMKEKGDIPEGYSVSREKKERFSLILESASTNQTSMYLCASSLNRVGRGRGIEAFFGQGTRLTVV.

This rearrangement joins TRBV7-3 to TRBJ1-1; unclear D gene. Trimming pared 5 bases from V and 2 bases from J, leaving 15 bases between. The CDR3 contains 15 residues. Germline V gene data show CDR1 as SGHTA and CDR2 as FQGTGA. DNA for the CDR3: TGTGCCAGCAGCCCACTACCGGGATCAAACACTGAAGCTTTCTTT. Translation gives CASSPLPGSNTEAFF.

The chain couples TRBV6-5 to TRBJ2-2, with D perhaps matching TRBD1 (6 bases). The CDR3 extends over 15 amino acids. Germline CDR1 reads MNHEY; CDR2 reads SVGAGI. V lost 6 bases and J lost 1, with 12 bases in between. The CDR3 loop is CASSPLGGNTGELFF. In DNA, the CDR3 is TGTGCCAGCAGCCCCTTAGGGGGGAACACCGGGGAGCTGTTTTTT.

The chain is built from TRBV9 and TRBJ1-3, with TRBD1 as a possible D gene (6 bases). V was shortened by 4 bases and J by 2 bases, with 13 bases between the two germline ends. Germline CDR1 is SGDLS and CDR2 is YYNGEE. This CDR3 region has 15 residues. The CDR3 protein is CASSTYTGPGNTIYF. DNA of the CDR3: TGTGCCAGCAGCACCTATACAGGGCCTGGAAACACCATATATTTT.

The chain uses TRBV19 and TRBJ1-4, with TRBD1 matching over 10 bases. V shed 9 bases and J 7 bases; nucleotides not matched to a gene: 17. Per germline, CDR1 LNHDA and CDR2 SQIVND (reference sequence). This CDR3 comprises 17 residues. Written as DNA, the CDR3 is TGTGCCAGCTCTCCGGGACAGGGGAGTGGTAGTGGTGAAAAACTGTTTTTT. Its protein is CASSPGQGSGSGEKLFF.

V is TRBV7-6 and J is TRBJ1-1; weak D call: TRBD1 (6 bases). CDR1 is SGHVS, CDR2 FNYEAQ, per germline. Trimming shortened V by 3 bases and J by 4 bases, and 15 bases separated the two germline ends. The CDR3 spans 15 residues. The CDR3 DNA reads as TGTGCCAGCAGCTTCAACAGGGCGGGGGGCACTGAAGCTTTCTTT. This sequence encodes CASSFNRAGGTEAFF. The entire variable domain, with the rest obtained from reference TRBV7-6 and TRBJ1-1, is as follows: GAGVSQSPRYKVTKRGQDVALRCDPISGHVSLYWYRQALGQGPEFLTYFNYEAQQDKSGLPNDRFSAERPEGSISTLTIQRTEQRDSAMYRCASSFNRAGGTEAFFGQGTRLTVV.

V gene TRBV5-1 combines with J gene TRBJ2-3, with a weak D call TRBD2 (6 bases). The CDR3 length is 14 residues. Germline-derived CDR1 and CDR2 are SGHRS and YFSETQ. Trimming shortened V by 4 bases and J by 2 bases, and 11 bases separated the two germline ends. The CDR3 region has the DNA TGCGCCAGCAGCGGGGACTTTTTCACAGATACGCAGTATTTT. It is translated as CASSGDFFTDTQYF.

The J gene is TRBJ2-1, the V gene TRBV21-1; the D segment call TRBD2 is taken from the table without a DNA check. TRBV21-1 is reported as a pseudogene. CDR3 length: 15 residues. CDR3 loop: CASTPSPHSGNEQFF. The CDR3 nucleotides are TGTGCCAGCACCCCCAGCCCTCATTCGGGCAATGAGCAGTTCTTC.

The genes are TRBV18 and TRBJ2-7; TRBD1 agrees at 7 bases. V lost 5 bases to trimming and J lost 4 bases; unmatched junction nucleotides: 8. This CDR3 has 14 residues. Looked up from germline, CDR1 is KGHSH and CDR2 is LQKENI. The CDR3 spells CASSNHQGQYEQYF. CDR3 in DNA: TGTGCCAGCTCAAACCACCAGGGACAGTACGAGCAGTACTTC.

The genes are TRBV7-2 and TRBJ2-3; D gene uncertain. This CDR3 region has 16 residues. In germline, CDR1 is SGHTA, CDR2 FQGNSA. V was shortened by 2 bases and J by 1 base, with 13 bases between the two germline ends. CDR3 loop: CASSLFGQSGTDTQYF. DNA of the CDR3: TGTGCCAGCAGCTTATTCGGGCAGAGCGGCACAGATACGCAGTATTTT.

This chain connects TRBV4-1 to TRBJ2-3, with 7 bases fitting TRBD2. After removal of 5 bases from V and 14 bases from J, the junction contained 16 bases not matched to a gene. There are 14 residues in the CDR3. Germline V lookup: CDR1 MGHRA, CDR2 YSYEKL. The CDR3 coding sequence is TGCGCCAGCAGCTCACCTAGTGGGGCGGGAGATCGGTATTTT. Protein product: CASSSPSGAGDRYF.

The chain is built from TRBV4-1 and TRBJ2-1; no clear D. This CDR3 comprises 11 residues. Germline V gives CDR1 MGHRA, CDR2 YSYEKL. V was pared by 2 bases and J by 12 bases, with 8 bases between. CDR3 in amino acids: CASSQKGTQFF. In nucleotides, the CDR3 is TGCGCCAGCAGCCAAAAGGGAACGCAGTTCTTC.

The rearrangement uses TRBV27 and TRBJ1-2; D possibly corresponds to TRBD1 (5 bases). The CDR3 totals 12 residues. Trimming removed 7 bases from V and 8 bases from J, with 14 bases in between. The germline CDR1 and CDR2 sequences are MNHEY and SMNVEV (reference sequence). CDR3 DNA sequence: TGTGCCAGCACCTCGGAGGAGGGGGGCTACACCTTC. Its translation is CASTSEEGGYTF.

V and J are TRBV14 and TRBJ1-2; 8 bases line up with TRBD1. The CDR3 extends over 14 amino acids. CDR1 SGHDN and CDR2 FVKESK come from the germline V gene. V lost 4 bases, J lost 4 bases, and 5 bases stayed unmatched. Here the CDR3 DNA reads TGTGCCAGCAGCCCCCAGACAGGGGTCTATGGCTACACCTTC. Amino acids: CASSPQTGVYGYTF. The full variable domain, with the rest looked up from reference TRBV14 and TRBJ1-2, is EAGVTQFPSHSVIEKGQTVTLRCDPISGHDNLYWYRRVMGKEIKFLLHFVKESKQDESGMPNNRFLAERTGGTYSTLKVQPAELEDSGVYFCASSPQTGVYGYTFGSGTRLTVV.

In nucleotides, the CDR3 is TGTGCCAGCAGTGAAGGGGTTAGCGGACAAGAGACCCAGTACTTC. Its protein is CASSEGVSGQETQYF. The chain links TRBV6-1 to TRBJ2-5, with D possibly TRBD2 on 6 matching bases. V was clipped by 1 base and J by 2 bases, with 11 bases between them. The CDR3 is made up of 15 amino acids. Germline lookup yields CDR1 MNHNS and CDR2 SASEGT.

This rearrangement joins TRBV5-1 to TRBJ2-5; a possible D gene is TRBD1 (8 bases). Trimming removed 3 bases from V and 5 bases from J, with 17 bases in between. CDR3 length equals 15 residues. In germline, CDR1 is SGHRS, CDR2 YFSETQ. CDR3 protein: CASSSQGQGGETQYF. The CDR3 coding sequence is TGCGCCAGCAGCTCCCAAGGACAGGGAGGGGAGACCCAGTACTTC.

The chain carries TRBV7-2 and TRBJ1-3, with D possibly matching TRBD1 (6 bases). CDR3 length: 15 amino acids. Germline CDR1 and CDR2: SGHTA and FQGNSA. V lost 5 bases and J 8 bases, leaving 19 bases between the germline ends. CDR3 sequence: CASSIRDTGGDTIYF. The CDR3 DNA reads TGTGCCAGCAGCATCAGGGACACTGGAGGAGACACCATATATTTT.

The rearrangement uses TRBV19 and TRBJ2-3; the match to TRBD1 covers 9 bases. V shed 5 bases, J shed 5 bases, and the junction held 11 bases outside the gene matches. From germline, CDR1 is LNHDA and CDR2 SQIVND (reference sequence). This CDR3 is 16 amino acids long. In DNA, the CDR3 is TGTGCCAGTAGTCCCCGGACAGGGGAGTCCGGAGATACGCAGTATTTT. It encodes CASSPRTGESGDTQYF.

V is TRBV5-1 and J is TRBJ2-4; D is unresolved. Trimming cost V 4 bases and J 4 bases, with 18 bases left between them. CDR3 size: 16 residues. CDR1 SGHRS and CDR2 YFSETQ come from the germline V gene. In DNA form, the CDR3 reads TGCGCCAGCAGCGAAGGTCCCAACAACCCGAAAAACATTCAGTACTTC. Protein product: CASSEGPNNPKNIQYF. The whole variable domain, remainder taken from reference TRBV5-1 and TRBJ2-4, is KAGVTQTPRYLIKTRGQQVTLSCSPISGHRSVSWYQQTPGQGLQFLFEYFSETQRNKGNFPGRFSGRQFSNSRSEMNVSTLELGDSALYLCASSEGPNNPKNIQYFGAGTRLSVL.

V gene TRBV19 combines with J gene TRBJ1-1; D might be TRBD1 (5 bases). Trimming shortened V by 5 bases and J by 7 bases, and 11 bases separated the two germline ends. The CDR3 totals 12 residues. CDR1 is LNHDA, CDR2 SQIVND, per germline (reference sequence). The CDR3: CASSRLQGEAFF. The CDR3, as DNA: TGTGCCAGTAGTCGACTCCAGGGTGAAGCTTTCTTT.

The sample holds a few counts of this clone. CDR3 coding DNA: TGTGCCAGCAGGAGACTAGCGGGCCCCCGCGGGGAGCTGTTTTTT. Residues: CASRRLAGPRGELFF. The genes are TRBV2 and TRBJ2-2; 10 bases align to TRBD2. Germline V gives CDR1 SNHLY, CDR2 FYNNEI. The V gene end was trimmed by 6 bases and the J gene end by 7 bases; junction bases not matched to a gene: 8. The length of the CDR3 is 15 residues.

The chain is built from TRBV11-2 and TRBJ2-7; D possibly matches TRBD1 or TRBD2 (6 bases each). The CDR3 loop spans 15 amino acids. Germline CDR1 and CDR2: SGHAT and FQNNGV. V dropped 1 base and J dropped 2 bases, with 12 bases sitting between them. The CDR3 region is CASSLGLGGPYEQYF. Here the CDR3 DNA reads TGTGCCAGCAGCTTAGGATTGGGGGGCCCCTACGAGCAGTACTTC.

The chain links TRBV5-6 to TRBJ2-5, with D maybe TRBD1 (6 bases). The germline gives CDR1 SGHDT, CDR2 YYEEEE. This CDR3 contains 11 residues. Trimming stripped 5 bases from V and 5 bases from J, with 7 bases between. CDR3 protein: CASRQGETQYF. The DNA of the CDR3 is TGTGCCAGCAGGCAGGGGGAGACCCAGTACTTC.

This clone was found a few times. This could be a read error, since a much larger clone is one nucleotide away. This sequence joins TRBV5-1 and TRBJ2-5; no definite D call. Trimming pared 4 bases from V and 2 bases from J, leaving 3 bases between. The CDR3 spans 11 residues. From germline, CDR1 is SGHRS and CDR2 YFSETQ. In nucleotides, the CDR3 is TGCGCCAGCAGCGAACAAGAGACCCAGTACTTC. Translated: CASSEQETQYF. Full variable domain (missing parts from reference TRBV5-1 and TRBJ2-5): KAGVTQTPRYLIKTRGQQVTLSCSPISGHRSVSWYQQTPGQGLQFLFEYFSETQRNKGNFPGRFSGRQFSNSRSEMNVSTLELGDSALYLCASSEQETQYFGPGTRLLVL.

There are a few counts of this clone. V usage is TRBV10-1 and J usage is TRBJ1-2, with D possibly matching TRBD1 (6 bases). The length of the CDR3 is 15 residues. With 10 bases removed from V and 3 bases from J, the gap between germline ends came to 21 bases. CDR1 is WNHNN, CDR2 SYGVQD, per germline (reference sequence). CDR3 DNA sequence: TGCGCCACCACCCCCGACAGGTCTCACCACTATGGCTACACCTTC. It yields the protein CATTPDRSHHYGYTF.

In its sample, this clone was seen a few times. The chain uses TRBV7-2 and TRBJ1-1; unclear D gene. The V gene's germline CDR1 is SGHTA and CDR2 FQGNSA. This CDR3 has 14 amino acids. With 2 bases removed from V and 2 bases from J, the gap between germline ends came to 9 bases. The CDR3 region has the DNA TGTGCCAGCAGCTTAACGCGAGGAAACACTGAAGCTTTCTTT. Its protein product is CASSLTRGNTEAFF.

J is TRBJ1-4 and V is TRBV9, with a possible D match to TRBD1 (5 bases). Trimming took 0 bases from V and 6 from J, leaving 12 bases between them. Germline V gene sequence: CDR1 SGDLS, CDR2 YYNGEE. The CDR3 has 15 residues. In DNA, the CDR3 is TGTGCCAGCAGCGTAGGGGACCCAGCCCATGAAAAACTGTTTTTT. Amino acid sequence: CASSVGDPAHEKLFF.